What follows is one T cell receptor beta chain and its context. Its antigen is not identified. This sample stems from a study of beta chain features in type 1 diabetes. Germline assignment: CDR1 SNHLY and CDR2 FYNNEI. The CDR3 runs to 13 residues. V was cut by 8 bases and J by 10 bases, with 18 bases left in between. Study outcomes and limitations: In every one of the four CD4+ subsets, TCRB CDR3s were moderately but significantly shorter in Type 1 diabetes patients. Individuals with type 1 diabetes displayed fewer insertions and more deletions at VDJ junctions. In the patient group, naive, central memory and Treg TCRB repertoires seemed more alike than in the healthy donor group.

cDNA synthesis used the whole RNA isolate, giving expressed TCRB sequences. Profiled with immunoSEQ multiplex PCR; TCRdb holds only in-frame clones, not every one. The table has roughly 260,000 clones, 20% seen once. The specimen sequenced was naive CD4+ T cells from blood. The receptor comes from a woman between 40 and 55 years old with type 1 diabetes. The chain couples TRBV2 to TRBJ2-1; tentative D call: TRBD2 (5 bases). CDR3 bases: TGTGCCAGCCGCGGACTCCTCCTTGGAGAGCAGTTCTTC. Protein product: CASRGLLLGEQFF.